Given below is one T cell receptor beta chain in context. Antigen specificity is unknown. The CDR3 totals 15 residues. CDR1 is SEHNR and CDR2 is FQNEAQ in the germline V gene (reference sequence). Unmatched junction bases numbered 7, after V lost 5 bases and J lost 1 base. This specimen belongs to a study of shared clonotypes between healthy human individuals. General study points: With few donors, the genetic and exposure-history diversity represented was limited.

For every subset, genomic DNA was evenly distributed across several immunoSEQ plates. The authors' processing: In the immunoSEQ data, sequences were junction-only and lacked quality scores, so filtering differed. Sequenced by immunoSEQ multiplex PCR; TCRdb stores in-frame clones only, minus some. That table furnishes V, J and clone size, whereas the DNA furnished D and trimming. The profile covers 400,000 to 600,000 clones, with 79% appearing a single time and roughly 13% taken by the ten largest. Adult donors, all healthy and HIV-negative, had no recent acute infections or vaccinations. This TCR came from a middle-aged woman in good health. Some clones in this sample may be carry-over from other donors' samples. V usage is TRBV7-9 and J usage is TRBJ1-1, with 7 positions matching TRBD1. The sample taken for sequencing was PBMCs. The CDR3 DNA is TGTGCCAGCAGCCCTACAGGGGCACGGAACACTGAAGCTTTCTTT. It specifies CASSPTGARNTEAFF.